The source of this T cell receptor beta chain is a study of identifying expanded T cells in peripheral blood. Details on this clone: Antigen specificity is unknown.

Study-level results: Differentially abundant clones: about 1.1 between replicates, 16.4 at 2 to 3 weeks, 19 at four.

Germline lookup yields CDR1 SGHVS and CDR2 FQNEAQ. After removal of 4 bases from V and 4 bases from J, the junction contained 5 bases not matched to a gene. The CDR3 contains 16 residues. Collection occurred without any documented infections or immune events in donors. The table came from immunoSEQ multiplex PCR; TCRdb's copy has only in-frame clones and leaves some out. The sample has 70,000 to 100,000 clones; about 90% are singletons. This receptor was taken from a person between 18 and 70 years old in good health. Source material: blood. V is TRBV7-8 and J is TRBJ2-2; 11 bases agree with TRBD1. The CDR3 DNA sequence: TGTGCCAGCAGCTCCGGGACAGGGGGGGCCACCGGGGAGCTGTTTTTT. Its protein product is CASSSGTGGATGELFF.